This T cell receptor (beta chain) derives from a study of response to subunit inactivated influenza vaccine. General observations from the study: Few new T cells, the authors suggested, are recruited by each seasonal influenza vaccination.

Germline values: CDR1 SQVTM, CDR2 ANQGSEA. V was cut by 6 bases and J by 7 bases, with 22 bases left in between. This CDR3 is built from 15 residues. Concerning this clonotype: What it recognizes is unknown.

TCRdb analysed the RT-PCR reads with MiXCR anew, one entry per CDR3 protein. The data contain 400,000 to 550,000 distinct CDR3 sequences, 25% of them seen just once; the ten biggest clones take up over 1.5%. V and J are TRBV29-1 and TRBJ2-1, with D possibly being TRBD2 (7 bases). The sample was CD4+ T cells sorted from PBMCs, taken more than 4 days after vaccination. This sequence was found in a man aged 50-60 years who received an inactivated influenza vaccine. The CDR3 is CSVARGASSRNEQFF. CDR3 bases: TGCAGCGTCGCACGGGGGGCCTCCTCGAGGAATGAGCAGTTCTTC.